One sample yielded the 27 T cell receptor beta chains listed below, sequenced in a study of T cells after yellow fever vaccination. TCRdb processed the 5' RACE reads anew with MiXCR; each CDR3 protein has one entry. This table holds hundreds of thousands of distinct CDR3 sequences, about 17% found once. The source material was PBMCs, sampled 5 days after the first yellow fever vaccination. These receptor sequences come from a man between 18 and 35 years old who received the YFV17D yellow fever vaccine.

This chain joins TRBV5-4 and TRBJ1-3; no clear D gene. V shed 3 bases and J shed 3 bases, with 10 bases lying between them. The germline gives CDR1 SGHNT, CDR2 YYREEE (reference sequence). The CDR3 contains 14 residues. The CDR3 DNA follows: TGTGCCAGCAGCTCCAGAGGTGGTGGAAACACCATATATTTT. Its protein product is CASSSRGGGNTIYF.

This clonotype was seen a few times. This chain uses TRBV29-1 with TRBJ2-1, with TRBD1 identical over 7 bases. The V gene's germline CDR1 is SQVTM and CDR2 ANQGSEA. This CDR3 contains 14 residues. The CDR3 protein is CRVTTGTVYNEQFF. CDR3 DNA sequence: TGCAGAGTAACGACCGGGACAGTCTACAATGAGCAGTTCTTC.

The gene calls are TRBV5-1 and TRBJ1-2, with D possibly being TRBD1 (5 bases). The V gene lost 0 bases and the J gene lost 0 bases, with 15 bases spanning the gap. CDR1 and CDR2 from the germline V gene are SGHRS and YFSETQ. The CDR3 has 17 residues. The CDR3 DNA follows: TGCGCCAGCAGCTTGGCCGGGACGGATGAGGCTAACTATGGCTACACCTTC. Its translation is CASSLAGTDEANYGYTF.

The V gene is TRBV27, the J gene TRBJ2-1; TRBD2 aligns across 7 bases. Trimming cost V 2 bases and J 10 bases; bases outside gene matches: 11. The CDR3 covers 15 residues. Per the germline V gene, CDR1 is MNHEY and CDR2 is SMNVEV (reference sequence). CDR3 nucleotide sequence: TGTGCCAGCAGTTTAACTAGCGTGGCCTTAGGCGAGCAGTTCTTC. Translated: CASSLTSVALGEQFF.

This clonotype was observed a handful of times. V is TRBV20-1 and J is TRBJ2-5; D possibly corresponds to TRBD2 (5 bases). CDR1 is DFQATT and CDR2 is SNEGSKA in the germline V gene (reference sequence). Between the trimmed V and J ends, which lost 6 bases and 9 bases, there was a span of 20 bases. This CDR3 contains 13 residues. CDR3 sequence: CSARGGLLGAQYF. As DNA, the CDR3 is TGCAGTGCCCGAGGAGGCCTCCTTGGGGCCCAGTACTTC.

The rearrangement links TRBV27 to TRBJ2-1, with unresolved D. CDR3 size: 16 residues. CDR1 is MNHEY, CDR2 SMNVEV, per germline (reference sequence). V was clipped by 4 bases and J by 4 bases, with 17 bases between them. CDR3 protein: CASSSLEWALYNEQFF. The CDR3 nucleotides are TGTGCCAGCAGTTCCCTGGAGTGGGCCCTTTACAATGAGCAGTTCTTC.

The rearrangement links TRBV11-3 to TRBJ2-4; the match to TRBD1 covers 9 bases. With 5 bases clipped from V and 0 bases from J, the junction kept 5 bases outside the gene matches. The CDR3 contains 16 residues. Germline loops: CDR1 SGHNT, CDR2 YENEEA. CDR3 nucleotides: TGTGCCAGCAGCCACGGACAGGGGCTAGCCAAAAACATTCAGTACTTC. Translated, it gives CASSHGQGLAKNIQYF.

This clonotype showed up just a few times. This rearrangement joins TRBV9 to TRBJ1-1, with D maybe TRBD1 (6 bases). Deletions cut 0 bases from V and 4 bases from J, with 13 bases between. The CDR3 is 15 residues long. CDR1 and CDR2 from the germline V gene are SGDLS and YYNGEE. The CDR3 loop reads CASSVVGGLSTEAFF. CDR3 in DNA: TGTGCCAGCAGCGTAGTTGGGGGGCTGAGCACTGAAGCTTTCTTT. Full variable domain (missing parts from reference TRBV9 and TRBJ1-1): DSGVTQTPKHLITATGQRVTLRCSPRSGDLSVYWYQQSLDQGLQFLIQYYNGEERAKGNILERFSAQQFPDLHSELNLSSLELGDSALYFCASSVVGGLSTEAFFGQGTRLTVV.

The chain joins TRBV5-1 to TRBJ2-1; no clear D. V shed 0 bases and J shed 7 bases, with 14 bases lying between them. CDR1 SGHRS and CDR2 YFSETQ come from the germline V gene. The CDR3 is 15 amino acids. CDR3 in DNA: TGCGCCAGCAGCTTGGAGAAGGTTACAGTAAATGAGCAGTTCTTC. The encoded protein is CASSLEKVTVNEQFF.

This clonotype was seen more than once but under ten times. V usage is TRBV12-3 or TRBV12-4 and J usage is TRBJ1-2; 7 bases line up with TRBD1. The CDR3 is made up of 15 amino acids. With V trimmed by 6 bases and J by 2 bases, 9 bases remained unmatched. As DNA, the CDR3 is TGTGCCAGCAGACCGGGACAGATCAGAAACTATGGCTACACCTTC. Its protein product is CASRPGQIRNYGYTF.

The V and J genes are TRBV7-2 and TRBJ1-5, with D hard to call. The germline V gene encodes CDR1 SGHTA and CDR2 FQGNSA. The germline V and J ends were trimmed by 1 base and 4 bases, with 17 bases remaining between them. The CDR3 runs to 17 residues. In nucleotides, the CDR3 is TGTGCCAGCAGCTTAGTTTGGTCCAAGGGTGGGAATCAGCCCCAGCATTTT. It is translated as CASSLVWSKGGNQPQHF.

This clonotype came up a few times. The chain recombines TRBV15 with TRBJ2-3; D is tentatively TRBD1 or TRBD2 (5 bases each). Deletions cut 5 bases from V and 8 bases from J, with 20 bases between. Germline V gives CDR1 LNHNV, CDR2 YYDKDF (reference sequence). This CDR3 region has 15 residues. The CDR3 reads CATSPPGLAGGTQYF. The CDR3 DNA reads as TGTGCCACCAGCCCGCCGGGGCTAGCTGGGGGTACGCAGTATTTT. Full variable domain (rest looked up from reference TRBV15 and TRBJ2-3): DAMVIQNPRYQVTQFGKPVTLSCSQTLNHNVMYWYQQKSSQAPKLLFHYYDKDFNNEADTPDNFQSRRPNTSFCFLDIRSPGLGDTAMYLCATSPPGLAGGTQYFGPGTRLTVL.

This clonotype occurred a few times. The V and J genes are TRBV7-2 and TRBJ2-7, with D perhaps being TRBD1 or TRBD2 (5 bases each). Germline loops: CDR1 SGHTA, CDR2 FQGNSA. The CDR3 covers 13 residues. Trimming cost V 5 bases and J 3 bases, with 11 bases left between them. In nucleotides, the CDR3 is TGTGCCAGCAGCCCCGGGACCTACTACGAGCAGTACGTC. It is translated as CASSPGTYYEQYV.

The rearrangement joins TRBV7-3 to TRBJ2-5; 8 bases are shared with TRBD2. This CDR3 contains 15 residues. V lost 5 bases, J lost 5 bases, and 10 bases stayed unmatched. Germline CDR1 is SGHTA and CDR2 is FQGTGA. CDR3 DNA: TGTGCCAGCAGCCCAATCGGGGGGGGGCTTGAGACCCAGTACTTC. Its translation is CASSPIGGGLETQYF.

This clonotype was counted between two and nine times. V and J are TRBV7-3 and TRBJ2-3; TRBD2 agrees at 16 bases. V gave up 5 bases and J gave up 5 bases; unmatched junction bases: 10. The CDR3 extends over 18 amino acids. Germline V gives CDR1 SGHTA, CDR2 FQGTGA. The CDR3 region is CASSPGTSGGAKGDTQYF. CDR3 nucleotides: TGTGCCAGCAGCCCCGGGACTAGCGGGGGGGCCAAGGGAGATACGCAGTATTTT.

V and J are TRBV20-1 and TRBJ1-2, with no clear D. V lost 6 bases and J 4 bases, leaving 15 bases between the germline ends. The CDR3 covers 13 residues. Germline V lookup: CDR1 DFQATT, CDR2 SNEGSKA (reference sequence). The CDR3 DNA reads as TGCAGTGCCCCGAAGGCCGGAAGCTATGGCTACACCTTC. It codes for CSAPKAGSYGYTF.

As for this clonotype: At one of its ends the junction is not consistent with the germline gene, which may arise from a read error. This chain links TRBV2 with TRBJ2-1; 10 nucleotides align to TRBD2. The CDR3 extends over 18 amino acids. CDR1 and CDR2 from the germline V gene are SNHLY and FYNNEI. CDR3 residues: CAISFTLKAGGPFDEQFF. The CDR3 DNA follows: TGTGCCATCAGTTTTACCCTCAAAGCGGGGGGGCCCTTTGATGAGCAGTTCTTC.

This clonotype has only a few counts. The V and J genes are TRBV4-1 and TRBJ2-7; TRBD1 might be the D (5 bases). V dropped 1 base and J dropped 3 bases, with 13 bases sitting between them. The germline gives CDR1 MGHRA, CDR2 YSYEKL. This CDR3 has 15 residues. CDR3: CASSQGFTDSYEQYV. For the CDR3, the DNA is TGCGCCAGCAGCCAAGGGTTCACCGACAGCTACGAGCAGTACGTC.

The chain combines TRBV13 with TRBJ2-1; 10 bases align to TRBD1. The CDR3 spans 14 residues. V lost 5 bases to trimming and J lost 9 bases; unmatched junction nucleotides: 7. The germline CDR1 and CDR2 sequences are PRHDT and FYEKMQ (reference sequence). The CDR3 region has the DNA TGTGCCAGCAGCGGCCGGGACAGGGGAGGTGAGCAGTTCTTC. Translation gives CASSGRDRGGEQFF.

This clonotype showed up just a few times. This chain links TRBV20-1 with TRBJ2-4; a possible D gene is TRBD1 (6 bases). The CDR3 is 14 residues long. Trimming left V 3 bases short and J 6 bases short, with 15 bases between. CDR1 DFQATT and CDR2 SNEGSKA come from the germline V gene (reference sequence). CDR3 residues: CSARTLGQSNIQYF. The CDR3 nucleotides are TGCAGTGCTAGGACCTTGGGACAATCAAACATTCAGTACTTC.

This clonotype appeared many times. J is TRBJ2-5 and V is TRBV5-1, with D hard to call. Germline CDR1 SGHRS, CDR2 YFSETQ. This CDR3 is 13 amino acids long. The V and J ends lost 0 bases and 3 bases respectively, with 6 bases between them. CDR3 nucleotides: TGCGCCAGCAGCTTGGAGGTTGAAGAGACCCAGTACTTC. Amino acid sequence: CASSLEVEETQYF. The whole variable domain, remainder taken from reference TRBV5-1 and TRBJ2-5, is KAGVTQTPRYLIKTRGQQVTLSCSPISGHRSVSWYQQTPGQGLQFLFEYFSETQRNKGNFPGRFSGRQFSNSRSEMNVSTLELGDSALYLCASSLEVEETQYFGPGTRLLVL.

This sequence joins TRBV20-1 and TRBJ1-2; D is perhaps TRBD1 (6 bases). From germline, CDR1 is DFQATT and CDR2 SNEGSKA (reference sequence). The length of the CDR3 is 14 residues. V was clipped by 3 bases and J by 0 bases, with 11 bases between them. CDR3 in DNA: TGCAGTGCTAGGACCGGGACAACTAACTATGGCTACACCTTC. It encodes CSARTGTTNYGYTF.

Many counts were recorded for this clonotype. CDR3 sequence reads: CASSYSWTANTEAFF. In DNA, the CDR3 is TGTGCCAGCAGTTACTCCTGGACAGCGAACACTGAAGCTTTCTTT. This chain uses TRBV6-5 with TRBJ1-1, with TRBD1 as a possible D gene (6 bases). Germline V gives CDR1 MNHEY, CDR2 SVGAGI. V gave up 0 bases and J gave up 1 base, with 9 bases separating them. The CDR3 covers 15 residues.

The V call is TRBV6-1, the J call TRBJ2-3; TRBD1 might be the D (6 bases). V was cut by 6 bases and J by 1 base, with 14 bases left in between. Germline values: CDR1 MNHNS, CDR2 SASEGT. CDR3 length equals 15 residues. CDR3 DNA: TGTGCCAGCAGAAGAGGGGGTCACGGCACAGATACGCAGTATTTT. Its translation: CASRRGGHGTDTQYF.

This clonotype was observed a handful of times. CDR3 nucleotides: TGTGCCAGCAGCCACCCCGACAGGGGGCGCGGGAATGAGCAGTTCTTC. It encodes CASSHPDRGRGNEQFF. V is TRBV3-1 and J is TRBJ2-1; the match to TRBD1 covers 10 bases. The germline CDR1 and CDR2 sequences are LGHDT and YNNKEL (reference sequence). Trimming cost V 3 bases and J 7 bases; bases outside gene matches: 9. CDR3 length: 16 residues.

In this sample, this clonotype turned up a few times. The chain links TRBV7-7 to TRBJ2-1; possibly TRBD1 for D (6 bases). V was trimmed by 1 base and J by 9 bases, leaving 16 bases between them. The CDR3 is 15 residues long. CDR1 SSHAT and CDR2 FNYEAQ come from the germline V gene (reference sequence). The CDR3 nucleotides read TGTGCCAGCAGCTTAGTAATGGGCGGCAGGGGTGAGCAGTTCTTC. It encodes CASSLVMGGRGEQFF. Full variable domain (missing parts from reference TRBV7-7 and TRBJ2-1): GAGVSQSPRYKVTKRGQDVTLRCDPISSHATLYWYQQALGQGPEFLTYFNYEAQPDKSGLPSDRFSAERPEGSISTLTIQRTEQRDSAMYRCASSLVMGGRGEQFFGPGTRLTVL.

The sample holds a few counts of this clonotype. The V call is TRBV7-9, the J call TRBJ2-3; D may be TRBD2 (6 bases). V dropped 8 bases and J dropped 4 bases, with 13 bases sitting between them. This CDR3 comprises 13 residues. The germline V gene has CDR1 SEHNR and CDR2 FQNEAQ (reference sequence). CDR3 region: CASGFGGADTQYF. The CDR3 region has the DNA TGTGCCAGCGGATTCGGCGGGGCAGATACGCAGTATTTT.